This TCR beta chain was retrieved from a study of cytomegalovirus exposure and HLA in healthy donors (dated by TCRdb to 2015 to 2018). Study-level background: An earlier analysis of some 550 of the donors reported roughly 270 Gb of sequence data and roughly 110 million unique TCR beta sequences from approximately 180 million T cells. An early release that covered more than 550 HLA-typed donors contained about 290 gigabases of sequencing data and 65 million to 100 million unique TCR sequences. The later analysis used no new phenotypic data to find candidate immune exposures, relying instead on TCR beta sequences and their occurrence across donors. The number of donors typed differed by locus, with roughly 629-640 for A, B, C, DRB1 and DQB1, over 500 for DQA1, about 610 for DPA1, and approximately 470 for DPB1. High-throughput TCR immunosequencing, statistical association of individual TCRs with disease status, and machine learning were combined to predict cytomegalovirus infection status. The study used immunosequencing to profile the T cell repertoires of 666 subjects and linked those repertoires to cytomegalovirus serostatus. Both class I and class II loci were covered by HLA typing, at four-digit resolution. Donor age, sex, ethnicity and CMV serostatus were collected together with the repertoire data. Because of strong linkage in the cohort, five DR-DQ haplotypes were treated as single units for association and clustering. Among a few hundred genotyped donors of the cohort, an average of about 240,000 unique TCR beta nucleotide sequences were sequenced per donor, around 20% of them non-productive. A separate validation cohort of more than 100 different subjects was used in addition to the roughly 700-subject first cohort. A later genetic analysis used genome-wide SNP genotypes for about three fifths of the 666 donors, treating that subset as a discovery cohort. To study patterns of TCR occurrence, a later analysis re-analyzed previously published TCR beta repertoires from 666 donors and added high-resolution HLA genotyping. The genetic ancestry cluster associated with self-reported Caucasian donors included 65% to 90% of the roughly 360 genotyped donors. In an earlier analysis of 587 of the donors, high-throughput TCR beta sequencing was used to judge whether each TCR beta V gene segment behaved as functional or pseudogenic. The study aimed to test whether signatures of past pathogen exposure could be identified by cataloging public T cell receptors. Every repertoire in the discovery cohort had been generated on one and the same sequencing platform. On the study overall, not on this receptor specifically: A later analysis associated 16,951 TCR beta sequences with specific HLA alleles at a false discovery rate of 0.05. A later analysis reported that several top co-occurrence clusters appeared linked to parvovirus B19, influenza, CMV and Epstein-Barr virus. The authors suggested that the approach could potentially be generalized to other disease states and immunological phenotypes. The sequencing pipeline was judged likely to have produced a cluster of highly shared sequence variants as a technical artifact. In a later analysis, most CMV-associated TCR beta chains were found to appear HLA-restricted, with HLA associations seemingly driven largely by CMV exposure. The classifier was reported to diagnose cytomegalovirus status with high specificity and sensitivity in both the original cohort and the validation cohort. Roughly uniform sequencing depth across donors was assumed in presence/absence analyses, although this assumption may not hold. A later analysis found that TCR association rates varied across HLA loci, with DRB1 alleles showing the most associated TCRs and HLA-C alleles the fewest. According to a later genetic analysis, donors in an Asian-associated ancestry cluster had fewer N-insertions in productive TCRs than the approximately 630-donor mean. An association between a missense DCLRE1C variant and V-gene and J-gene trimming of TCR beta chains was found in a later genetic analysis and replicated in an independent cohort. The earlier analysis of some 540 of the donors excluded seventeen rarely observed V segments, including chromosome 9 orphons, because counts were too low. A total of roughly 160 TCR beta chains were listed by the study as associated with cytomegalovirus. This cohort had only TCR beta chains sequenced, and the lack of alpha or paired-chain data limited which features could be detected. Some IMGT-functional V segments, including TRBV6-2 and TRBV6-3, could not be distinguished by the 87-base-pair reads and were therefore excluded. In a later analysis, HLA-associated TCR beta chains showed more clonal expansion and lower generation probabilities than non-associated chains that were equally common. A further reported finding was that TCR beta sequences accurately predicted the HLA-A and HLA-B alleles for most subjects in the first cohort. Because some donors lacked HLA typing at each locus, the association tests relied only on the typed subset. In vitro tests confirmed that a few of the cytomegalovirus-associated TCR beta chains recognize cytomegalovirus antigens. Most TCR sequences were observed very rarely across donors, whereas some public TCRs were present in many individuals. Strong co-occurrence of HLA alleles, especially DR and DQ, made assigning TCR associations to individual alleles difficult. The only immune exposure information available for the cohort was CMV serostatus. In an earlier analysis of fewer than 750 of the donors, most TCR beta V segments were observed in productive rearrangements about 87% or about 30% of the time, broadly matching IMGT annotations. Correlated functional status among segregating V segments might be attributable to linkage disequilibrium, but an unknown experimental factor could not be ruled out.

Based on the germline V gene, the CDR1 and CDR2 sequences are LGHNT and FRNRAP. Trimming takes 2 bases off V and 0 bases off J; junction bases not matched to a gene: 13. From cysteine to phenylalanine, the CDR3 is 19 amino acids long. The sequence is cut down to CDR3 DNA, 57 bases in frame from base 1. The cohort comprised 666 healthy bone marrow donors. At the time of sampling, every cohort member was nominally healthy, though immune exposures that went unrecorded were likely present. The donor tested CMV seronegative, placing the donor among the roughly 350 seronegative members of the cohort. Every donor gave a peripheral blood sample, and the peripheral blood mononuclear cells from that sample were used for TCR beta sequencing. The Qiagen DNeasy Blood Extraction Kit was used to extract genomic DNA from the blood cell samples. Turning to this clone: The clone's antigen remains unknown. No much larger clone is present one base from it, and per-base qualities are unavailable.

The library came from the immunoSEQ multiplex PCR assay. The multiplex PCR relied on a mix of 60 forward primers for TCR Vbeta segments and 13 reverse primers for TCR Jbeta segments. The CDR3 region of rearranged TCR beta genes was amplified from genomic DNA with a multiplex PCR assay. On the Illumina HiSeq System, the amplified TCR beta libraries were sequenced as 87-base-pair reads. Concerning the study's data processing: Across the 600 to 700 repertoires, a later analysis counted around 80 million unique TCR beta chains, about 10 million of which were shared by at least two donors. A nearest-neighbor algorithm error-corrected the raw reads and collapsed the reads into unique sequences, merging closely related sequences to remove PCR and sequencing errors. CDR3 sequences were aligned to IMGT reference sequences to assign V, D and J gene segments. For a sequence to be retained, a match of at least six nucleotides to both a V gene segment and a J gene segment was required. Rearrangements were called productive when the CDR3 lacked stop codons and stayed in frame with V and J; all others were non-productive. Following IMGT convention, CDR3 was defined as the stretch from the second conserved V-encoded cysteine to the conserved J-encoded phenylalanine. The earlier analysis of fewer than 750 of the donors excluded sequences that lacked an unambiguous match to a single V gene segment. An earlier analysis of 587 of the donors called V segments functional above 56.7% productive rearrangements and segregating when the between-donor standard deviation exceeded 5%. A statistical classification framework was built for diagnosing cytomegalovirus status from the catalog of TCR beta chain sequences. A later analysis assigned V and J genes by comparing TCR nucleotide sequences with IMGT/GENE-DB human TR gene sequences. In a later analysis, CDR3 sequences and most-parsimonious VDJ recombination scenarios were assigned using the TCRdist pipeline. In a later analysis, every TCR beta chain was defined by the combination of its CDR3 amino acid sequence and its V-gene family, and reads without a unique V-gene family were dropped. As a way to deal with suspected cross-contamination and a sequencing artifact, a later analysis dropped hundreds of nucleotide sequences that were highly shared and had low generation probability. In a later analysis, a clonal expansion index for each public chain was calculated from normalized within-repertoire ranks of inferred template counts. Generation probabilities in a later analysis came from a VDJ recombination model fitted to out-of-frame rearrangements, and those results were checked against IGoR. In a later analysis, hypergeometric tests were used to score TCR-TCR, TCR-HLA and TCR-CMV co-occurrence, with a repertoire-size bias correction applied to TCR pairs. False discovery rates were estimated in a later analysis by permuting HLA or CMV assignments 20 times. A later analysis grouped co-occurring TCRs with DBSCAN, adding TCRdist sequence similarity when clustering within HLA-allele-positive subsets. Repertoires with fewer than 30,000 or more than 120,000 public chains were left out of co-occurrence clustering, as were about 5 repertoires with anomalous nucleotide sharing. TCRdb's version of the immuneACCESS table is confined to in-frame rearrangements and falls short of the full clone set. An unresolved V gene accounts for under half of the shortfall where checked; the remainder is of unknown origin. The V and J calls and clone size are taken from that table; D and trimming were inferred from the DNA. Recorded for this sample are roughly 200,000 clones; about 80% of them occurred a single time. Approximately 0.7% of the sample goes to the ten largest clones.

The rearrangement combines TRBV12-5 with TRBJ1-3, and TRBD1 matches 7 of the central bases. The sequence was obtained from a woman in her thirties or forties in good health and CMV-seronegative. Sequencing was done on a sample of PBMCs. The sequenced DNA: TGTGCTAGTGGTTTGCCCCGGGGCAGGGGGTTCCTCTCTGGAAACACCATATATTTT. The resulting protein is CASGLPRGRGFLSGNTIYF.